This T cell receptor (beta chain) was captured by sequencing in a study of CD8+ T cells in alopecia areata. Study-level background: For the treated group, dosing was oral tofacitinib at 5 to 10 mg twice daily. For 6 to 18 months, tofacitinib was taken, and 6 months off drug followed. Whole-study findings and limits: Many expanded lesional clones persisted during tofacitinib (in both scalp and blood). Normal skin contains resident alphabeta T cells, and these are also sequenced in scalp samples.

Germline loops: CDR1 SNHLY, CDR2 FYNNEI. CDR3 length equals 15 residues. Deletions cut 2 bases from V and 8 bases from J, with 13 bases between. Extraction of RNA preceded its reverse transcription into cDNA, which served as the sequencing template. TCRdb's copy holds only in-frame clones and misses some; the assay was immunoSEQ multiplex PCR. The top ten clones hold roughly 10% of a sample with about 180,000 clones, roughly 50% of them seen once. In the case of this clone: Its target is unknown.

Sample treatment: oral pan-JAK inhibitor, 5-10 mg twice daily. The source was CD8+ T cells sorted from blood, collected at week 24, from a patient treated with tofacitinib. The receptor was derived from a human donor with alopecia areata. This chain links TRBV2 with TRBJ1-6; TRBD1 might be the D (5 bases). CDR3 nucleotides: TGTGCCAGCAGTGAAAGTCAGGGCGATGATTCACCCCTCCACTTT. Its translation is CASSESQGDDSPLHF.